This passage covers 8 T cell receptor beta chains from one sample sequenced in a study of blood T cell repertoires in COVID-19. Method: immunoSEQ multiplex PCR; TCRdb's copy keeps in-frame clones and lacks some. This sample has about 95,000 clones, with roughly 80% found just once. Sequenced material: peripheral blood. The receptors originated from a human donor in a cohort sampled during active COVID-19.

There are a few counts of this clone. This sequence joins TRBV6-1 and TRBJ2-7; no firm D call. The germline V and J ends were trimmed by 3 bases and 2 bases, with 11 bases remaining between them. The germline gives CDR1 MNHNS, CDR2 SASEGT. This CDR3 has 14 residues. CDR3 amino acids: CASSDARSPYEQYF. CDR3 nucleotide sequence: TGTGCCAGCAGTGATGCCAGATCCCCCTACGAGCAGTACTTC.

The gene calls are TRBV19 and TRBJ1-2, with a possible D match to TRBD1 (5 bases). This CDR3 has 14 amino acids. From germline, CDR1 is LNHDA and CDR2 SQIVND (reference sequence). Trimming cost V 7 bases and J 7 bases, with 19 bases left between them. In DNA, the CDR3 is TGTGCCAGTACCCCCGGGGGTCTGATCGGTGGCTACACCTTC. This sequence encodes CASTPGGLIGGYTF.

The CDR3, as DNA: TGCGCCAGCAGCCCAATCGGGGGACTTGGAAACACCATATATTTT. Residues: CASSPIGGLGNTIYF. This chain links TRBV5-1 with TRBJ1-3; D possibly corresponds to TRBD1 (5 bases). Germline V gives CDR1 SGHRS, CDR2 YFSETQ. CDR3 length: 15 amino acids. V lost 4 bases and J 3 bases, leaving 14 bases between the germline ends.

The V call is TRBV7-9, the J call TRBJ2-7, with D possibly being TRBD1 (5 bases). Looked up from germline, CDR1 is SEHNR and CDR2 is FQNEAQ (reference sequence). The CDR3 spans 17 residues. Trimming removed 4 bases at V and 0 bases at J, with 19 bases between. This CDR3 reads CASSSNMTVLLSYEQYF. The CDR3 region has the DNA TGTGCCAGCAGCTCAAATATGACAGTCCTACTCTCCTACGAGCAGTACTTC.

V usage is TRBV7-2 and J usage is TRBJ2-5, with D tentatively TRBD1 (5 bases). Germline CDR1 SGHTA, CDR2 FQGNSA. This CDR3 contains 12 residues. V shed 8 bases and J shed 1 base, with 8 bases lying between them. The DNA for the CDR3 is TGTGCCAGCCAAGGGGTCCAAGAGACCCAGTACTTC. It encodes CASQGVQETQYF.

This chain uses TRBV19 with TRBJ2-5; maybe TRBD1 (5 bases). Trimming pared 3 bases from V and 5 bases from J, leaving 10 bases between. Per germline, CDR1 LNHDA and CDR2 SQIVND (reference sequence). The CDR3 totals 13 residues. CDR3 amino acids: CASSIWAGETQYF. In DNA form, the CDR3 reads TGTGCCAGTAGTATCTGGGCAGGGGAGACCCAGTACTTC.

This chain uses TRBV11-2 with TRBJ1-1; no reliable D call. The CDR3 loop spans 13 amino acids. V lost 2 bases and J 7 bases, leaving 11 bases between the germline ends. Per germline, CDR1 SGHAT and CDR2 FQNNGV. The CDR3: CASSLSRDGEAFF. As DNA, the CDR3 is TGTGCCAGCAGCTTATCACGGGATGGTGAAGCTTTCTTT.

A single count supports this clone. The chain couples TRBV6-5 to TRBJ2-1; perhaps TRBD1 as D (5 bases). Trimming removed 7 bases at V and 6 bases at J, with 16 bases between. The germline V gene encodes CDR1 MNHEY and CDR2 SVGAGI. The CDR3 runs 14 residues. The chain's CDR3 is CASKGPGSGNEQFF. CDR3 coding DNA: TGTGCCAGCAAGGGGCCCGGTTCAGGCAATGAGCAGTTCTTC.